The clone carrying this TCR beta chain was observed many times. Its antigen remains unidentified. TCRdb called the RACE reads again in MiXCR, with one record for every CDR3 protein. In the table there are 75,000 to 90,000 distinct CDR3 sequences, about 10% of which are singletons. The sample originates from a study of human T cells and chemical hapten exposure. Regarding the study as a whole: It should be noted that donors had alopecia, so their immune response may differ from healthy people's.

Germline values: CDR1 SGHKS, CDR2 YYEKEE (reference sequence). The CDR3 sequence is 16 residues long. V trimming: 2 bases; J trimming: 8 bases; junction bases outside the gene matches: 8. Regarding time point: patch test 2, 6 weeks after DPC sensitization. Stated treatment: therapeutic diphenylcyclopropenone sensitization with weekly scalp DPC. Drawing of blood took place ahead of applying each patch test. Alopecia patients, 18 to 70 years old and DPC-suitable, served as donors. Sequencing was performed on whole blood, taken in connection with sensitization to the hapten diphenylcyclopropenone (DPC). The chain carries TRBV5-5 and TRBJ2-1; TRBD1 aligns across 12 bases. This receptor was identified in a woman between 50 and 59 years old with alopecia areata. Some clones in this sample may be carry-over from other donors' samples. The CDR3 DNA reads TGTGCCAGCAGCTTCGATGGGACAGGGGGCTTGGATGAGCAGTTCTTC. Residues: CASSFDGTGGLDEQFF.